This paragraph reports one T cell receptor (beta chain). No antigen is known for it. Extracted RNA was reverse transcribed into cDNA, the sequencing template. Some clones are missing from TCRdb's copy, which holds only in-frame ones; the method was immunoSEQ multiplex PCR. The table includes a few hundred thousand clones, 60% detected once. This entry is derived from a study of CD8+ T cells in alopecia areata. Study overall: Patients received oral tofacitinib, 5 to 10 mg twice daily, for moderate-to-severe alopecia areata. General study findings and limits: Greater clonality was observed in lesional scalp samples, especially alopecia totalis/universalis, versus normal scalp.

The sample's treatment: oral pan-JAK inhibitor, 5-10 mg twice daily. With 6 bases clipped from V and 7 bases from J, the junction kept 17 bases outside the gene matches. CDR1 is SQVTM, CDR2 ANQGSEA, per germline. CDR3 length: 15 amino acids. The receptor was derived from a human donor with alopecia areata. This chain uses TRBV29-1 with TRBJ2-5, with 7 nucleotides matching TRBD1. Sequenced here: CD4+ T cells sorted from blood, sampled between weeks 51 and 54, from a patient treated with tofacitinib. CDR3 loop: CSVNSGTVVFGTQYF. The CDR3 DNA sequence: TGCAGCGTCAATTCCGGGACAGTTGTATTTGGGACCCAGTACTTC.